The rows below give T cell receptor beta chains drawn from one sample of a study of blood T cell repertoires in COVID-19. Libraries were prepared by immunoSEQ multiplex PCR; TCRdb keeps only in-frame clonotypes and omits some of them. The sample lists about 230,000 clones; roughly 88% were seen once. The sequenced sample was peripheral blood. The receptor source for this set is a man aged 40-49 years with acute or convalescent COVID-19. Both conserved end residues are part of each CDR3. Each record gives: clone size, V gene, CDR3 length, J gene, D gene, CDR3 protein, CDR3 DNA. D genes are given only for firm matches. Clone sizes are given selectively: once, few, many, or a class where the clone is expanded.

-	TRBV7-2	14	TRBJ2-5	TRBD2	CASSSLTSGETQYF	TGTGCCAGCAGCTCTCTCACTAGCGGGGAGACCCAGTACTTC
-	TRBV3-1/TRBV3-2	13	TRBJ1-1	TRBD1	CASSTLQGTEAFF	TGTGCCAGCAGCACTTTACAGGGGACTGAAGCTTTCTTT
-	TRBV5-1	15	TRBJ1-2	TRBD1	CASSLTGADPDRYTF	TGCGCCAGCAGCTTGACAGGGGCCGACCCCGATCGCTACACCTTC
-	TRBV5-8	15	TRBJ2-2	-	CASSLVRGRPGELFF	TGTGCCAGCAGCTTGGTTAGGGGTCGTCCCGGGGAGCTGTTTTTT
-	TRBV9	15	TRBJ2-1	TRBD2	CASSASGSSYNEQFF	TGTGCCAGCAGCGCTAGCGGAAGCTCCTACAATGAGCAGTTCTTC
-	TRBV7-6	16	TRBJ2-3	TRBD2	CASSLGLAASTDTQYF	TGTGCCAGCAGCTTGGGTCTAGCGGCTAGCACAGATACGCAGTATTTT
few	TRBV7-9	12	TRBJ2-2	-	CASSLISGELFF	TGTGCCAGCAGCTTAATCTCCGGGGAGCTGTTTTTT
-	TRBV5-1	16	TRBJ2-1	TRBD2	CASSPGLAGGRDEQFF	TGCGCCAGCAGCCCGGGACTAGCGGGGGGTAGGGATGAGCAGTTCTTC
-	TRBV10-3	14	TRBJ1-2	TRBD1	CAIRGTGGDYGYTF	TGTGCCATCAGGGGGACAGGGGGGGACTATGGCTACACCTTC
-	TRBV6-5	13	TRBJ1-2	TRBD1	CASSFDRVNGYTF	TGTGCCAGCAGTTTCGACAGGGTCAATGGCTACACCTTC
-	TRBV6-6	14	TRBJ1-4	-	CASIKDSANEKLFF	TGTGCCAGCATCAAGGACAGCGCCAATGAAAAACTGTTTTTT
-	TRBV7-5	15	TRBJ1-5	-	CVRSTGHSINQPQHF	TGTGTCAGAAGCACGGGACACAGCATAAATCAGCCCCAGCATTTT
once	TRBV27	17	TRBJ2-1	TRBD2	CASSLSSGTNYYNEQFF	TGTGCCAGCAGTTTGTCCTCCGGGACTAATTATTACAATGAGCAGTTCTTC